This T cell receptor beta chain emerged from a study of T cell responses to AZD1222 COVID-19 vaccine. About this clone: Its antigen is as yet unknown.

Findings of the study overall: Reportedly, nearly half the spike-specific TCRs target unmutated variant regions.

V lost 2 bases and J 7 bases, leaving 15 bases between the germline ends. The CDR3 has 15 amino acids. Germline V gene sequence: CDR1 MDHEN, CDR2 SYDVKM. Sequencing used immunoSEQ multiplex PCR; TCRdb keeps in-frame clones, though not all of them. The sample records tens of thousands of clones, roughly nine tenths being singletons. The sequences come from peripheral blood, collected on day 0 of AZD1222 vaccination. The chain recombines TRBV28 with TRBJ2-1; no firm D call. The sequence was obtained from an adult in good health. CDR3 sequence reads: CASSLRSNVGNEQFF. In nucleotides, the CDR3 is TGTGCCAGCAGTTTAAGGTCCAACGTAGGGAATGAGCAGTTCTTC.